This passage covers 2 T cell receptor beta chains from one sample sequenced in a study of PD-1 blockade in classical Hodgkin lymphoma. Sequenced by immunoSEQ multiplex PCR; TCRdb stores in-frame clones only, minus some. The table shows tens of thousands of clones, with around 84% occurring only once. Every one of the patients relapsed after autologous stem cell transplantation (brentuximab vedotin exposure was variable). Magnetic depletion of unwanted cells isolated CD4+ T cells from thawed PBMCs. The starting material was CD4+ T cells from blood, obtained at baseline. The receptors were gathered from a human donor with classical Hodgkin lymphoma.

This clone was observed a few times. J is TRBJ1-6 and V is TRBV19, with a weak D call TRBD1 (5 bases). Trimming took off 6 bases at V and 0 bases at J, with 15 bases between the two ends. The germline V gene has CDR1 LNHDA and CDR2 SQIVND (reference sequence). The CDR3 is 17 residues long. The CDR3 DNA sequence: TGTGCCAGTAGGGTCCGCGGGGCGCGCTCCTATAATTCACCCCTCCACTTT. It specifies CASRVRGARSYNSPLHF. Complete variable domain (other parts from reference TRBV19 and TRBJ1-6): DGGITQSPKYLFRKEGQNVTLSCEQNLNHDAMYWYRQDPGQGLRLIYYSQIVNDFQKGDIAEGYSVSREKKESFPLTVTSAQKNPTAFYLCASRVRGARSYNSPLHFGNGTRLTVT.

The V and J genes are TRBV6-6 and TRBJ2-3; 7 bases are a match to TRBD1. V shed 8 bases, J shed 2 bases, and the junction held 4 bases outside the gene matches. CDR3 size: 13 residues. The germline V gene encodes CDR1 MNHNY and CDR2 SVGAGI (reference sequence). CDR3 nucleotide sequence: TGTGCCAGCCGAGGGACAGCCACAGATACGCAGTATTTT. It encodes CASRGTATDTQYF.